Listed here are 4 T cell receptor beta chains from one sample, sequenced in a study of graft-versus-host responses after intestinal transplantation. Assay: immunoSEQ multiplex PCR; the TCRdb copy retains only in-frame clones and omits some. This sample yields 23,000 or so clones, of which around 96% are seen a single time; less than 0.85% belongs to the top ten. The sample was PBMCs, taken just over 29 days after intestinal transplant. These receptors originate from a human patient who received an intestinal transplant, so some T cells may come from the graft donor.

The chain is built from TRBV9 and TRBJ2-5; 12 bases match TRBD2. The better agreement between TRBJ2-7 and the DNA end casts doubt on the J call. CDR3 length: 15 amino acids. Germline assignment: CDR1 SGDLS and CDR2 YYNGEE. CDR3 sequence (DNA): TGTGCCAGCAGCCCGAGACTAGCGGGAGCCTACGAGCAGTACTTC. Protein sequence: CASSPRLAGAYEQYF.

The chain is built from TRBV6-4 and TRBJ2-1; 9 bases line up with TRBD2. The CDR3 has 18 residues. Germline-derived CDR1 and CDR2 are MRHNA and SNTAGT. The V gene end was trimmed by 6 bases and the J gene end by 0 bases; junction bases not matched to a gene: 12. The CDR3 nucleotides are TGTGCCAGCAGCCCCCGGCTAGCGGGGATAAGCTCCTACAATGAGCAGTTCTTC. Residues: CASSPRLAGISSYNEQFF.

The chain has TRBV25-1 and TRBJ2-7; D unresolved. V gave up 2 bases and J gave up 2 bases, with 7 bases separating them. Germline assignment: CDR1 MGHDK and CDR2 SYGVNS. The CDR3 runs to 13 residues. This chain's CDR3 is CASSEASAYEQYF. The CDR3 DNA follows: TGTGCCAGCAGTGAAGCGTCTGCCTACGAGCAGTACTTC.

This rearrangement joins TRBV30 to TRBJ2-2; D may be TRBD2 (5 bases). CDR3 length: 15 residues. The germline V and J ends were trimmed by 2 bases and 1 base, with 11 bases remaining between them. Germline CDR1 is GTSNPN and CDR2 is SVGIG (reference sequence). The CDR3 reads CAWSRDYMNTGELFF. The CDR3 DNA follows: TGTGCCTGGAGTCGAGACTACATGAACACCGGGGAGCTGTTTTTT.